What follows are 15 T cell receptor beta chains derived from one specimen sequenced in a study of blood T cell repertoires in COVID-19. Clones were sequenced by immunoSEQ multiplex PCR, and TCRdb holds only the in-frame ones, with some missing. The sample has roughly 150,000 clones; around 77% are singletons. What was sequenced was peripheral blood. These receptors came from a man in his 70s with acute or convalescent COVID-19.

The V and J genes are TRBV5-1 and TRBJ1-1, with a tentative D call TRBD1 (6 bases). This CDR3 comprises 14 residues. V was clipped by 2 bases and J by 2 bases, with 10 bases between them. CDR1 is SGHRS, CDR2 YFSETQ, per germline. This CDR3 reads CASSLQGFNTEAFF. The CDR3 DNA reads TGCGCCAGCAGCTTACAGGGATTTAACACTGAAGCTTTCTTT. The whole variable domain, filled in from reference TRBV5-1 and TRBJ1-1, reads KAGVTQTPRYLIKTRGQQVTLSCSPISGHRSVSWYQQTPGQGLQFLFEYFSETQRNKGNFPGRFSGRQFSNSRSEMNVSTLELGDSALYLCASSLQGFNTEAFFGQGTRLTVV.

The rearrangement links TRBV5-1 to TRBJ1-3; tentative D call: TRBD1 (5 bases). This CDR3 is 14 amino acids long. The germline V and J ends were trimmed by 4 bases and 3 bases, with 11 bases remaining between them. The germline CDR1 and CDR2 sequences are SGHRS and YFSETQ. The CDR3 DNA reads TGCGCCAGCAGCCCGGGAGGGGATGGAAACACCATATATTTT. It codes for CASSPGGDGNTIYF.

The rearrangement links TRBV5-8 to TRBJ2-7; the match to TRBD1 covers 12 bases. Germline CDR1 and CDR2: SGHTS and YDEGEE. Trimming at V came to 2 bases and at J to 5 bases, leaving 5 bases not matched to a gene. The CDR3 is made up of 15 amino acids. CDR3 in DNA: TGTGCCAGCAGCTTACCGGGACAGGGGGCACACGAGCAGTACTTC. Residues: CASSLPGQGAHEQYF.

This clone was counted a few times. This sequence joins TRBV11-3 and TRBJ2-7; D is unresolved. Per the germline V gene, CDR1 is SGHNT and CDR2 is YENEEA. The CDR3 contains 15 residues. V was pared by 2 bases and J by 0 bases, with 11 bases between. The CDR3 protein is CASSLTRQNSYEQYF. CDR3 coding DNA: TGTGCCAGCAGCTTAACGCGGCAGAACTCCTACGAGCAGTACTTC.

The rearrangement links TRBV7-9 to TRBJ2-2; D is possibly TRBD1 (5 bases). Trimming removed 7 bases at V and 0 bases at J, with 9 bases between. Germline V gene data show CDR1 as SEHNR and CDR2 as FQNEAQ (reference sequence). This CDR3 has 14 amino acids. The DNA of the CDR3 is TGTGCCAGCACAAGGGGCCCGAACACCGGGGAGCTGTTTTTT. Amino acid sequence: CASTRGPNTGELFF.

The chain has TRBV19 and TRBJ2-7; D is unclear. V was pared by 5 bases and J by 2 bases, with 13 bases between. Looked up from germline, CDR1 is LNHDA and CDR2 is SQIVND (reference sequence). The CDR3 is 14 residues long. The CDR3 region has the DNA TGTGCCAGTAGTCGAGGAGAAAGGACCTACGAGCAGTACTTC. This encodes CASSRGERTYEQYF.

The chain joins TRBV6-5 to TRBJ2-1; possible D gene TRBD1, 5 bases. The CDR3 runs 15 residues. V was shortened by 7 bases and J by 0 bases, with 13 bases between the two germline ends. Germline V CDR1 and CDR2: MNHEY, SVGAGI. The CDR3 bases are TGTGCCAGCACCATAGGGGCCCACTCCTACAATGAGCAGTTCTTC. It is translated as CASTIGAHSYNEQFF.

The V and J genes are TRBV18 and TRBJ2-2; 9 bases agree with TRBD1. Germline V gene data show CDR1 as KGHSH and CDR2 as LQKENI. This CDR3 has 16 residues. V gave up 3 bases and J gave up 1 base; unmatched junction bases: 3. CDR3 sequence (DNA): TGTGCCAGCTCACCGACGGACAGGGGGAACACCGGGGAGCTGTTTTTT. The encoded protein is CASSPTDRGNTGELFF. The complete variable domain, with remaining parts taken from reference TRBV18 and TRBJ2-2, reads NAGVMQNPRHLVRRRGQEARLRCSPMKGHSHVYWYRQLPEEGLKFMVYLQKENIIDESGMPKERFSAEFPKEGPSILRIQQVVRGDSAAYFCASSPTDRGNTGELFFGEGSRLTVL.

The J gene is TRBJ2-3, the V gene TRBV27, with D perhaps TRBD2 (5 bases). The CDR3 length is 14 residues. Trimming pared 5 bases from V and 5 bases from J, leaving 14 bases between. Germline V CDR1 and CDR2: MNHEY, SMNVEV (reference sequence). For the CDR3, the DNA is TGTGCCAGCAGTCCGCGTCCGGCGGGAGATACGCAGTATTTT. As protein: CASSPRPAGDTQYF.

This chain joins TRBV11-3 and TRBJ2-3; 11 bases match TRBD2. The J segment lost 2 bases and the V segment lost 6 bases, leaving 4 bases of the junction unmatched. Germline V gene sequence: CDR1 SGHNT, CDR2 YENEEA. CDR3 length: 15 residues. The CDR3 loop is CASRGTSGPTDTQYF. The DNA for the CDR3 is TGTGCCAGCAGAGGGACTAGCGGCCCCACAGATACGCAGTATTTT.

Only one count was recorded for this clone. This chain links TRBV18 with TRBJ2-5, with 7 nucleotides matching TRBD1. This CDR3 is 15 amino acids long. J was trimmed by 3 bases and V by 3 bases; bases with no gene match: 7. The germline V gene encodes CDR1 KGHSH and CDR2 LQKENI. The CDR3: CASSPSGTAKETQYF. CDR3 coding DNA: TGTGCCAGCTCACCCTCCGGGACAGCCAAAGAGACCCAGTACTTC.

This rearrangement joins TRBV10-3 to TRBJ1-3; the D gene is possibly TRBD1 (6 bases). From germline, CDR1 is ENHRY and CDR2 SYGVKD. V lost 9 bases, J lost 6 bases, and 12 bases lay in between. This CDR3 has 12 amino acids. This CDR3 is CAISGQLNTIYF. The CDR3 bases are TGTGCCATTTCTGGACAGCTAAACACCATATATTTT.

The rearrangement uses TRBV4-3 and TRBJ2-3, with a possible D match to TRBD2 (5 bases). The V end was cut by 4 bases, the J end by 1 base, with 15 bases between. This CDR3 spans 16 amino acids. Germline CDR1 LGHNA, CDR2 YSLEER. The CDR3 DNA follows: TGCGCCAGCAGCCGCGTAGGGCGGGCGGGCACAGATACGCAGTATTTT. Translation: CASSRVGRAGTDTQYF.

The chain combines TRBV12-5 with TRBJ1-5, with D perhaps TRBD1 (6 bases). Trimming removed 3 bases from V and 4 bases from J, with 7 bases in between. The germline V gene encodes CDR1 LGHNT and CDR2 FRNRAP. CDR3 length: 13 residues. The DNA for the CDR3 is TGTGCTAGTGGTTTCACAGGGAATCAGCCCCAGCATTTT. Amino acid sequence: CASGFTGNQPQHF.

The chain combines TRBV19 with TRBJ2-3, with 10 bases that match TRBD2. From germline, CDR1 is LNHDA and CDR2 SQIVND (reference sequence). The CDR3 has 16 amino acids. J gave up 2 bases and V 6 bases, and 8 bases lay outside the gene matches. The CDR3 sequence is CASSLQTSGFTDTQYF. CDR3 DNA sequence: TGTGCCAGTAGCCTGCAGACTAGCGGGTTCACAGATACGCAGTATTTT.